This T cell receptor (beta chain) was obtained from a study of blood T cell repertoires in COVID-19. Study-wide context: The samples span acute and convalescent COVID-19 from the United States, Italy and Spain.

Only in-frame clones appear in the TCRdb table, and some are missing; sequencing was by immunoSEQ multiplex PCR. The sample consists of a few hundred thousand clones, about 90% of them appearing once. V lost 3 bases, J lost 1 base, and 13 bases lay in between. CDR3 size: 14 residues. CDR1 and CDR2 (germline): DFQATT, SNEGSKA (reference sequence). Enrollment of patients from Seattle took place during active infection, with longitudinal follow-up. This chain links TRBV20-1 with TRBJ2-7, with a possible D match to TRBD2 (5 bases). The clonotype originates from a woman aged 70-85 years with COVID-19, enrolled during active disease. Sequences were obtained from peripheral blood. CDR3 sequence reads: CSASVGGGSYEQYF. The CDR3 DNA reads as TGCAGTGCTAGTGTAGGAGGTGGGTCCTACGAGCAGTACTTC.